This paragraph covers one T cell receptor (beta chain) sequence. The CDR3 has 16 residues. The V gene's germline CDR1 is MNHNS and CDR2 SASEGT. Trimming cost V 2 bases and J 0 bases; bases outside gene matches: 7. This entry belongs to a study of control samples from healthy donors and cancer patients. Method: immunoSEQ multiplex PCR; TCRdb's copy keeps in-frame clones and lacks some. This table has approximately 60,000 clones, roughly nine tenths appearing once. Material: PBMCs. V usage is TRBV6-1 and J usage is TRBJ2-7; 7 bases match TRBD2. The clonotype comes from a woman in her forties or fifties with colorectal cancer. The CDR3 DNA follows: TGTGCCAGCAGTGAATTGGCTAGCGGACCCTCCTACGAGCAGTACTTC. Translating it yields CASSELASGPSYEQYF.